Below are 22 T cell receptor beta chains sequenced from a single sample in a study of cytotoxic CD8 clonotypes in ibrutinib-treated CLL. TCRdb's copy holds only in-frame clones and misses some; the assay was immunoSEQ multiplex PCR. This sample has 45,000 to 55,000 clones; roughly 57% occur once, and the top ten carry about 30%. This specimen consisted of PBMCs, obtained after 12 months of ibrutinib treatment. Every receptor here comes from a human donor with chronic lymphocytic leukemia.

The genes are TRBV10-3 and TRBJ2-2; 9 positions match TRBD2. CDR1 is ENHRY and CDR2 is SYGVKD in the germline V gene. The CDR3 runs to 16 residues. The trim removed 8 bases at V and 1 base at J, leaving 8 bases unmatched. CDR3 in DNA: TGTGCCATCTCTCCTAGCGGGAACAGGAACACCGGGGAGCTGTTTTTT. Translating it yields CAISPSGNRNTGELFF.

Only a few counts were recorded for this clone. The chain is built from TRBV7-2 and TRBJ2-1, with D possibly TRBD2 on 6 matching bases. CDR3 size: 15 residues. With 2 bases removed from V and 15 bases from J, the gap between germline ends came to 23 bases. The germline V gene has CDR1 SGHTA and CDR2 FQGNSA. The CDR3 loop reads CASSLRGSAMALPFF. In nucleotides, the CDR3 is TGTGCCAGCAGCTTACGGGGGAGCGCGATGGCCCTCCCGTTCTTC.

The chain carries TRBV28 and TRBJ1-1, with 7 bases identical to TRBD1. V gave up 8 bases and J gave up 1 base; unmatched junction bases: 7. Germline assignment: CDR1 MDHEN and CDR2 SYDVKM. The CDR3 contains 14 residues. The CDR3 reads CASVEQGWNTEAFF. Here the CDR3 DNA reads TGTGCCAGCGTTGAACAGGGGTGGAACACTGAAGCTTTCTTT.

At least ten counts were recorded for this clone. The chain links TRBV7-3 to TRBJ2-6, with TRBD1 as a possible D gene (5 bases). With 5 bases removed from V and 2 bases from J, the gap between germline ends came to 10 bases. CDR1 is SGHTA and CDR2 is FQGTGA in the germline V gene. This CDR3 has 15 residues. The CDR3 coding sequence is TGTGCCAGCAGCCCAGGGAATACTGGGGCCAACGTCCTGACTTTC. Protein product: CASSPGNTGANVLTF.

This clone was seen many times. The chain combines TRBV7-8 with TRBJ1-4; D perhaps matches TRBD1 (5 bases). The CDR3 has 15 amino acids. From germline, CDR1 is SGHVS and CDR2 FQNEAQ. The germline V and J ends were trimmed by 2 bases and 5 bases, with 12 bases remaining between them. The CDR3 loop reads CASSLLGQLNEKLFF. The DNA for the CDR3 is TGTGCCAGCAGCTTACTGGGGCAGCTAAATGAAAAACTGTTTTTT.

This clone has a handful of counts. The chain joins TRBV28 to TRBJ2-6; D is possibly TRBD1 (6 bases). The V and J ends lost 5 bases and 2 bases respectively, with 7 bases between them. The CDR3 sequence is 14 residues long. CDR1 and CDR2 (germline): MDHEN, SYDVKM. CDR3 in DNA: TGTGCCAGCAGTCCAGGGGCTGGGGCCAACGTCCTGACTTTC. Translating gives CASSPGAGANVLTF. The whole variable domain, remainder taken from reference TRBV28 and TRBJ2-6, is DVKVTQSSRYLVKRTGEKVFLECVQDMDHENMFWYRQDPGLGLRLIYFSYDVKMKEKGDIPEGYSVSREKKERFSLILESASTNQTSMYLCASSPGAGANVLTFGAGSRLTVL.

The CDR3 loop reads CASSTTSGRGNEQFF. CDR3 DNA sequence: TGTGCCAGTAGTACGACTAGCGGGAGGGGAAATGAGCAGTTCTTC. This chain uses TRBV19 with TRBJ2-1; TRBD2 matches at 14 bases. The CDR3 extends over 15 amino acids. Looked up from germline, CDR1 is LNHDA and CDR2 is SQIVND (reference sequence). With V trimmed by 4 bases and J by 7 bases, 3 bases remained unmatched.

The V gene is TRBV11-3, the J gene TRBJ2-2, with TRBD2 matching 11 bases. V trimming: 0 bases; J trimming: 0 bases; junction bases outside the gene matches: 6. Germline V lookup: CDR1 SGHNT, CDR2 YENEEA. This CDR3 region has 19 residues. The CDR3 sequence is CASSLEGPGLAANTGELFF. The CDR3 DNA follows: TGTGCCAGCAGCTTAGAGGGCCCGGGACTAGCGGCGAACACCGGGGAGCTGTTTTTT.

The chain links TRBV15 to TRBJ2-7; TRBD2 matches 12 bases. V lost 3 bases, J lost 6 bases, and 3 bases stayed unmatched. The CDR3 consists of 14 residues. Germline CDR1 LNHNV, CDR2 YYDKDF (reference sequence). The CDR3 is CATSRRTSGTEQYF. The CDR3, as DNA: TGTGCCACCAGCAGGAGGACTAGCGGGACCGAGCAGTACTTC.

The J gene is TRBJ2-7, the V gene TRBV11-3; D may be TRBD2 (5 bases). The V and J ends lost 2 bases and 3 bases respectively, with 8 bases between them. The germline V gene has CDR1 SGHNT and CDR2 YENEEA. This CDR3 is 13 amino acids long. CDR3 sequence: CASSLFSGYEQYF. The CDR3 DNA is TGTGCCAGCAGCTTATTCAGCGGCTACGAGCAGTACTTC.

The chain has TRBV2 and TRBJ2-7; D possibly corresponds to TRBD1 (5 bases). This CDR3 is 12 amino acids long. Germline-derived CDR1 and CDR2 are SNHLY and FYNNEI. Trimming shortened V by 6 bases and J by 2 bases, and 8 bases separated the two germline ends. In DNA, the CDR3 is TGTGCCAGCAGGGGGCGCGCCTACGAGCAGTACTTC. Translating gives CASRGRAYEQYF.

This CDR3 is CASSLRGWCEKLFF. The DNA for the CDR3 is TGTGCCAGCAGCTTACGGGGCTGGTGCGAAAAACTGTTTTTT. The V call is TRBV7-6, the J call TRBJ1-4; the D gene is possibly TRBD1 (5 bases). The germline V gene encodes CDR1 SGHVS and CDR2 FNYEAQ. The CDR3 sequence is 14 residues long. V lost 2 bases to trimming and J lost 8 bases, with 12 bases between them. Full variable domain (missing parts from reference TRBV7-6 and TRBJ1-4): GAGVSQSPRYKVTKRGQDVALRCDPISGHVSLYWYRQALGQGPEFLTYFNYEAQQDKSGLPNDRFSAERPEGSISTLTIQRTEQRDSAMYRCASSLRGWCEKLFFGSGTQLSVL.

This clone was counted only a few times. The rearrangement uses TRBV5-6 and TRBJ1-3; D is perhaps TRBD1 (6 bases). V gave up 9 bases and J gave up 2 bases, with 9 bases separating them. Germline V gene data show CDR1 as SGHDT and CDR2 as YYEEEE. The CDR3 length is 12 residues. CDR3 residues: CATGTTGNTIYF. The DNA of the CDR3 is TGTGCCACCGGGACAACTGGAAACACCATATATTTT.

The chain couples TRBV18 to TRBJ2-2; D might be TRBD1 (5 bases). Germline assignment: CDR1 KGHSH and CDR2 LQKENI. This CDR3 is 15 amino acids long. Trimming removed 6 bases from V and 5 bases from J, with 16 bases in between. CDR3 nucleotides: TGTGCCAGCTCCCCTGACAGAATGGTAACCGGGGAGCTGTTTTTT. Encoded protein: CASSPDRMVTGELFF.

This chain joins TRBV7-3 and TRBJ2-5; a possible D gene is TRBD2 (5 bases). Per germline, CDR1 SGHTA and CDR2 FQGTGA. The V and J ends lost 5 bases and 5 bases respectively, with 12 bases between them. The CDR3 spans 13 residues. Here the CDR3 DNA reads TGTGCCAGCAGCCCGAGGGTTGGGGAGACCCAGTACTTC. As protein: CASSPRVGETQYF.

The genes are TRBV5-6 and TRBJ2-7; D possibly uses TRBD1 or TRBD2 (5 bases each). This CDR3 spans 12 amino acids. Trimming removed 1 base at V and 11 bases at J, with 13 bases between. Germline CDR1 and CDR2: SGHDT and YYEEEE. CDR3 protein: CASSLIRMGEYF. DNA of the CDR3: TGTGCCAGCAGCTTGATAAGGATGGGGGAGTACTTC.

This clone occurred a few times. The J gene is TRBJ2-7, the V gene TRBV14, with TRBD1 matching 7 bases. This CDR3 is built from 14 residues. Germline values: CDR1 SGHDN, CDR2 FVKESK. V was pared by 4 bases and J by 3 bases, with 6 bases of the junction left unmatched. This chain's CDR3 is CASSLLGTVYEQYF. In DNA form, the CDR3 reads TGTGCCAGCAGCCTACTCGGGACAGTCTACGAGCAGTACTTC.

For this clone: The germline gene is not matched at one end of the junction; a read error may be the cause. The chain combines TRBV20-1 with TRBJ2-3; D not resolved. CDR3 length equals 11 residues. From germline, CDR1 is DFQATT and CDR2 SNEGSKA (reference sequence). Here the CDR3 reads CSARGRGTQYF. The CDR3 DNA follows: TGCAGTGCGAGAGGAAGAGGTACGCAGTATTTT.

The rearrangement joins TRBV2 to TRBJ1-4, with a tentative D call TRBD1 (6 bases). CDR1 and CDR2 (germline): SNHLY, FYNNEI. Trimming took 4 bases from V and 8 from J, leaving 17 bases between them. The CDR3 runs to 15 residues. In DNA form, the CDR3 reads TGTGCCAGCAGTGGTGGCTTGGGGGCTGGGGAAAAACTGTTTTTT. As protein: CASSGGLGAGEKLFF. The full variable domain, with the rest looked up from reference TRBV2 and TRBJ1-4, is EPEVTQTPSHQVTQMGQEVILRCVPISNHLYFYWYRQILGQKVEFLVSFYNNEISEKSEIFDDQFSVERPDGSNFTLKIRSTKLEDSAMYFCASSGGLGAGEKLFFGSGTQLSVL.

This clone was counted a single time. CDR3 DNA: TGCGCCAGCAGCCCGGGACAGGGTGGGAACACTGAAGCTTTCTTT. Translation gives CASSPGQGGNTEAFF. The chain uses TRBV5-1 and TRBJ1-1; TRBD1 matches 9 bases. From germline, CDR1 is SGHRS and CDR2 YFSETQ. This CDR3 has 15 amino acids. V trimming: 4 bases; J trimming: 1 base; junction bases outside the gene matches: 5.

The chain carries TRBV4-1 and TRBJ2-3, with D perhaps matching TRBD2 (6 bases). The CDR3 loop spans 17 amino acids. Looked up from germline, CDR1 is MGHRA and CDR2 is YSYEKL. Trimming took off 0 bases at V and 4 bases at J, with 17 bases between the two ends. The CDR3 sequence is CASSQERLGSFPDTQYF. CDR3 bases: TGCGCCAGCAGCCAAGAAAGACTAGGGAGCTTTCCAGATACGCAGTATTTT.

The V and J genes are TRBV5-6 and TRBJ1-4; D not resolved. The CDR3 consists of 14 residues. The V gene's germline CDR1 is SGHDT and CDR2 YYEEEE. V was trimmed by 0 bases and J by 7 bases, leaving 10 bases between them. CDR3 nucleotide sequence: TGTGCCAGCAGCTTGGAGGGCTTTGGTGAAAAACTGTTTTTT. This codes for CASSLEGFGEKLFF.